This T cell receptor beta chain was captured by sequencing in a study of healthy donors' naive CD4 and CD8 T cells. Study background: Donors came from three age groups: 20-25, 40-50 and 60-70 years.

General study results and limits: Bulk sequencing left alpha and beta chains unpaired. Most V and J genes were reportedly biased between naive CD4+ and CD8+ cells.

Regarding this clonotype: The antigen remains unidentified.

From germline, CDR1 is ENHRY and CDR2 SYGVKD. The CDR3 sequence is 13 residues long. The V gene end was trimmed by 10 bases and the J gene end by 5 bases; junction bases not matched to a gene: 9. TCR libraries were built from 450 to 650 ng of total RNA by linear amplification. Under the authors' procedure: Sequencing covered about 80,000 rearranged alpha-chain transcripts across several healthy donors. TCRdb used MiXCR to reprocess the reads, holding one entry per CDR3 protein. The V and J calls, along with clone size, are taken from TCRdb and not from the paper's own processing. Here the sample spans roughly 200,000 distinct CDR3 sequences, 65% to 75% being singletons.

Sequencing used naive CD4+ and CD8+ T cells sorted from blood, pooled from several donors. The gene calls are TRBV10-3 and TRBJ2-5; 8 bases are shared with TRBD2. The clonotype was recovered from a pool of human donors in good health; the sample pools cells from several healthy donors. The CDR3 sequence is CATLREGKETQYF. The CDR3 DNA sequence: TGTGCCACCCTCCGGGAGGGGAAGGAGACCCAGTACTTC.